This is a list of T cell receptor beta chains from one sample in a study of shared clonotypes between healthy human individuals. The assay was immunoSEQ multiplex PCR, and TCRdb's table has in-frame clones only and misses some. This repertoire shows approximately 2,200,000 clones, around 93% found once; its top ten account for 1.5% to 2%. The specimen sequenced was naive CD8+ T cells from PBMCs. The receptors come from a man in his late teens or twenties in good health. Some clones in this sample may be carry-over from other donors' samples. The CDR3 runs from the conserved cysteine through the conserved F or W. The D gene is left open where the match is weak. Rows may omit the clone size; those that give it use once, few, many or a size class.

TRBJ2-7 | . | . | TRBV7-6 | CASSLEMRRGEQYF | TGTGCCAGCAGCTTAGAGATGCGGAGGGGAGAGCAGTACTTC
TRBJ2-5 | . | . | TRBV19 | CASSIDGEETQYF | TGTGCCAGTAGTATAGATGGTGAAGAGACCCAGTACTTC
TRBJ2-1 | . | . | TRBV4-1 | CASSQVAVNEQFF | TGCGCCAGCAGCCAAGTAGCAGTCAATGAGCAGTTCTTC
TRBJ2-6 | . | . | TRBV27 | CASTTPGANVLTF | TGTGCCAGCACCACGCCTGGGGCCAACGTCCTGACTTTC
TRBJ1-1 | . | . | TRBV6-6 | CASSYSHRLNTEAFF | TGTGCCAGCAGTTACTCTCACAGGCTGAACACTGAAGCTTTCTTT
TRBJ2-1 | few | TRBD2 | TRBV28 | CASSLAGGDNEQFF | TGTGCCAGCAGTCTAGCGGGAGGGGACAATGAGCAGTTCTTC
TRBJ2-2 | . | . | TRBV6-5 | CASSYSSGGGELFF | TGTGCCAGCAGTTACTCCTCTGGTGGAGGGGAGCTGTTTTTT
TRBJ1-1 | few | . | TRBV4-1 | CASSPSEVGTEAFF | TGCGCCAGCAGCCCTTCGGAGGTGGGCACTGAAGCTTTCTTT
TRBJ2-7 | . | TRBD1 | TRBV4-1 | CASSQGTGVDEQYF | TGCGCCAGCAGCCAAGGGACAGGGGTGGACGAGCAGTACTTC
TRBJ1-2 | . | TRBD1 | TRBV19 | CASSFRTGQGNGYTF | TGTGCCAGTAGTTTTAGAACCGGACAGGGGAATGGCTACACCTTC
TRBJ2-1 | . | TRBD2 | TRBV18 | CASSPPRREGSYNEQFF | TGTGCCAGCTCACCACCAAGACGGGAGGGCTCCTACAATGAGCAGTTCTTC
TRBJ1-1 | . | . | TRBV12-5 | CASGLTLNTEAFF | TGTGCTAGTGGTTTGACCTTGAACACTGAAGCTTTCTTT
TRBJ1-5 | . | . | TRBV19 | CASSILEGPDGGQPQHF | TGTGCCAGTAGTATCCTCGAGGGCCCCGACGGGGGTCAGCCCCAGCATTTT
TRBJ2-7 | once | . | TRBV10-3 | CAILRTDTYEQYF | TGTGCCATCTTGAGGACAGACACCTACGAGCAGTACTTC
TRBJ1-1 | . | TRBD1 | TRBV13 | CASSPAGTGVNTEAFF | TGTGCCAGCAGCCCAGCCGGGACAGGGGTGAACACTGAAGCTTTCTTT
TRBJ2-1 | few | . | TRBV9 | CASSPGQYNEQFF | TGTGCCAGCAGCCCGGGACAATACAATGAGCAGTTCTTC
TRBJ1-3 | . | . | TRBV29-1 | CSAGGGSSGNTIYF | TGCAGCGCCGGGGGAGGTAGCTCTGGAAACACCATATATTTT
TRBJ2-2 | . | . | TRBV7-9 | CASSSPGRSWELFF | TGTGCCAGCAGCTCCCCCGGACGGTCCTGGGAGCTGTTTTTT
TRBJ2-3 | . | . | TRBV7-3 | CASSSYSDGDTQYF | TGTGCCAGCAGCTCATACTCAGACGGAGATACGCAGTATTTT
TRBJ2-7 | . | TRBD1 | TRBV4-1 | CASSQTGQPYEQYF | TGCGCCAGCAGCCAAACGGGACAGCCCTACGAGCAGTACTTC
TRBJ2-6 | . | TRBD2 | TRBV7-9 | CASSLGLAGGPGANVLTF | TGTGCCAGCAGCTTAGGACTAGCGGGAGGACCGGGGGCCAACGTCCTGACTTTC
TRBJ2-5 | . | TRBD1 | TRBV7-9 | CASSPTGDTETQYF | TGTGCCAGCAGCCCCACAGGGGATACGGAGACCCAGTACTTC
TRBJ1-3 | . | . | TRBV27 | CASSWGPGTSGNTIYF | TGTGCCAGCAGTTGGGGCCCGGGGACATCTGGAAACACCATATATTTT
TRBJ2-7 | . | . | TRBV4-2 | CASSQVIWDEQYF | TGTGCCAGCAGCCAAGTCATCTGGGACGAGCAGTACTTC
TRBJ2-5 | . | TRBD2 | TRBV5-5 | CASSLPAGGFQETQYF | TGTGCCAGCAGCTTGCCGGCGGGAGGGTTCCAAGAGACCCAGTACTTC
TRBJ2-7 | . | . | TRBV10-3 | CAISVQGREQYF | TGTGCCATCAGTGTACAGGGACGCGAGCAGTACTTC
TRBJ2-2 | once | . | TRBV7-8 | CASSSTAKTNTGELFF | TGTGCCAGCAGCTCGACAGCAAAGACGAACACCGGGGAGCTGTTTTTT
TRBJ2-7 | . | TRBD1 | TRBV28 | CASGTGGGKYYEQYF | TGTGCCAGCGGCACAGGGGGCGGAAAGTACTACGAGCAGTACTTC
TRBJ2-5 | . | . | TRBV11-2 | CASSLVNKWASDQETQYF | TGTGCCAGCAGCTTAGTAAACAAGTGGGCGTCGGATCAAGAGACCCAGTACTTC
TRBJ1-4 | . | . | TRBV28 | CASIKTRANEKLFF | TGTGCCAGCATTAAGACGCGAGCTAATGAAAAACTGTTTTTT
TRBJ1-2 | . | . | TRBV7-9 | CASSDGGWGYTF | TGTGCCAGCAGCGACGGGGGTTGGGGCTACACCTTC
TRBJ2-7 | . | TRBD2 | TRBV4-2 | CASSQGTSGASYEQYF | TGTGCCAGCAGCCAAGGTACTAGCGGGGCCTCCTACGAGCAGTACTTC
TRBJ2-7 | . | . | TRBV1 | CTSSRRGGGREQYF | TGCACCAGCAGCCGTCGGGGAGGAGGGCGAGAGCAGTACTTC
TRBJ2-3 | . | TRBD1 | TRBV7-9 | CASSTWGGGQGADTQYF | TGTGCCAGCAGCACATGGGGCGGGGGACAGGGGGCAGATACGCAGTATTTT
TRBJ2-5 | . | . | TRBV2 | CASSEDRLETQYF | TGTGCCAGCAGTGAGGACAGATTAGAGACCCAGTACTTC
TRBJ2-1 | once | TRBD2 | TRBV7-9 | CASSKRLAGGPYNEQFF | TGTGCCAGCAGCAAAAGACTAGCGGGAGGCCCCTACAATGAGCAGTTCTTC
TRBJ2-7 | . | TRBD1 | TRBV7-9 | CASSFPDRIYEQYF | TGTGCCAGCAGCTTCCCGGACAGGATCTACGAGCAGTACTTC
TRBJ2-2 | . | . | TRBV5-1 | CASNLLPRSNTGELFF | TGCGCCAGCAACCTGCTTCCGCGATCGAACACCGGGGAGCTGTTTTTT
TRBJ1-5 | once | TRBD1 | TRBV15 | CATSRGPPRDRGPRSQPQHF | TGTGCCACCAGCAGAGGTCCCCCCCGGGACAGGGGGCCGCGTAGTCAGCCCCAGCATTTT
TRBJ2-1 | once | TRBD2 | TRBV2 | CASRGLAGGSSYNEQFF | TGTGCCAGCAGGGGACTAGCGGGAGGGAGCTCCTACAATGAGCAGTTCTTC
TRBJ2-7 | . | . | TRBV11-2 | CASSPRQGRTSRHEQYF | TGTGCCAGCAGCCCACGACAGGGGAGGACTAGTCGCCACGAGCAGTACTTC
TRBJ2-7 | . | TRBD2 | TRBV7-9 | CASSQRGTSGSYEQYF | TGTGCCAGCAGCCAACGAGGGACTAGCGGGAGCTACGAGCAGTACTTC
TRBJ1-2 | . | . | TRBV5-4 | CASSLVGQLGYTF | TGTGCCAGCAGCTTGGTAGGACAGTTGGGCTACACCTTC
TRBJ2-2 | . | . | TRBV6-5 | CASSYATSYAGELFF | TGTGCCAGCAGTTACGCGACTAGTTATGCCGGGGAGCTGTTTTTT
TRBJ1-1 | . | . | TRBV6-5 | CASSYAKTEAFF | TGTGCCAGCAGTTATGCTAAAACTGAAGCTTTCTTT